Each of the 21 T cell receptor beta chains below was sequenced from the same sample in a study of early stage breast cancer tumors. Profiling relied on immunoSEQ multiplex PCR, and the TCRdb table lists in-frame clones only, not all of them. Among over 45,000 clones listed, about 80% were seen once. What was sequenced was blood. All receptors derive from a person aged 50 to 59 with breast cancer.

CDR3 coding DNA: TGTGCCAGCAGCTTGTATGGCGGCAGCGCGGGGGGCTACACCTTC. It translates to CASSLYGGSAGGYTF. This chain links TRBV5-6 with TRBJ1-2; D not certain. The germline CDR1 and CDR2 sequences are SGHDT and YYEEEE. This CDR3 has 15 residues. Trimming removed 1 base at V and 8 bases at J, with 18 bases between. Complete variable domain (other parts from reference TRBV5-6 and TRBJ1-2): DAGVTQSPTHLIKTRGQQVTLRCSPKSGHDTVSWYQQALGQGPQFIFQYYEEEERQRGNFPDRFSGHQFPNYSSELNVNALLLGDSALYLCASSLYGGSAGGYTFGSGTRLTVV.

V usage is TRBV2 and J usage is TRBJ1-1; maybe TRBD1 (5 bases). Germline assignment: CDR1 SNHLY and CDR2 FYNNEI. The CDR3 runs to 17 residues. V lost 4 bases and J lost 4, with 22 bases in between. CDR3 coding DNA: TGTGCCAGCAGTGCCCAATCTCTGAGGGGATTTACCACTGAAGCTTTCTTT. Its translation is CASSAQSLRGFTTEAFF.

The rearrangement links TRBV5-6 to TRBJ2-5; the match to TRBD1 covers 9 bases. The CDR3 extends over 15 amino acids. The germline V gene encodes CDR1 SGHDT and CDR2 YYEEEE. V dropped 0 bases and J dropped 5; count of bases not matched to a gene: 5. The CDR3 nucleotides read TGTGCCAGCAGCTTGGGACAGGGGGGAGGTGAGACCCAGTACTTC. Residues: CASSLGQGGGETQYF.

J is TRBJ2-3 and V is TRBV9; TRBD2 is a possible D gene (5 bases). Germline V gene lookup returns CDR1 SGDLS and CDR2 YYNGEE. The CDR3 extends over 15 amino acids. Trimming shortened V by 3 bases and J by 2 bases, and 13 bases separated the two germline ends. CDR3 nucleotide sequence: TGTGCCAGCAGCGGCGCCGGGAACCCCACAGATACGCAGTATTTT. This gives the protein CASSGAGNPTDTQYF.

The V and J genes are TRBV5-1 and TRBJ2-1; D unresolved. V lost 0 bases and J lost 9, with 7 bases in between. This CDR3 is 12 amino acids long. The germline V gene encodes CDR1 SGHRS and CDR2 YFSETQ. The CDR3 DNA follows: TGCGCCAGCAGCTTGGTTGGCGTTGAGCAGTTCTTC. It codes for CASSLVGVEQFF.

The genes are TRBV14 and TRBJ2-7; 10 bases are shared with TRBD1. There are 16 residues in the CDR3. The J segment lost 1 base and the V segment lost 4 bases, leaving 7 bases of the junction unmatched. Germline CDR1 reads SGHDN; CDR2 reads FVKESK. CDR3 DNA sequence: TGTGCCAGCAGCCGATACGGGACAGGGGTTTCCTACGAGCAGTACTTC. Protein: CASSRYGTGVSYEQYF. Full variable domain (remainder filled in from reference TRBV14 and TRBJ2-7): EAGVTQFPSHSVIEKGQTVTLRCDPISGHDNLYWYRRVMGKEIKFLLHFVKESKQDESGMPNNRFLAERTGGTYSTLKVQPAELEDSGVYFCASSRYGTGVSYEQYFGPGTRLTVT.

This sequence joins TRBV12-5 and TRBJ2-3; tentative D call: TRBD1 (5 bases). This CDR3 is built from 19 residues. Deletions cut 4 bases from V and 4 bases from J, with 27 bases between. CDR1 is LGHNT, CDR2 FRNRAP, per germline. The chain's CDR3 is CASGSSRMTEITPSDTQYF. For the CDR3, the DNA is TGTGCTAGTGGTTCATCCCGGATGACAGAAATTACCCCCTCAGATACGCAGTATTTT. Combining the CDR3 with reference TRBV12-5 and TRBJ2-3 gives the whole variable domain DARVTQTPRHKVTEMGQEVTMRCQPILGHNTVFWYRQTMMQGLELLAYFRNRAPLDDSGMPKDRFSAEMPDATLATLKIQPSEPRDSAVYFCASGSSRMTEITPSDTQYFGPGTRLTVL.

The CDR3 DNA reads TGTGCCAGCAGCTTGACGGAGCCTACGCAGCAGTACTTC. Translated, it gives CASSLTEPTQQYF. This chain uses TRBV11-2 with TRBJ2-7; unclear D gene. Germline loops: CDR1 SGHAT, CDR2 FQNNGV. This CDR3 is 13 amino acids long. Trimming removed 3 bases at V and 8 bases at J, with 14 bases between.

The rearrangement joins TRBV28 to TRBJ1-3, with TRBD1 identical over 8 bases. The germline V gene encodes CDR1 MDHEN and CDR2 SYDVKM. This CDR3 is built from 14 residues. V dropped 7 bases and J dropped 2; count of bases not matched to a gene: 4. CDR3 DNA: TGTGCCAGCAACCGACAGGGGACTGGAAACACCATATATTTT. Its protein product is CASNRQGTGNTIYF.

The chain has TRBV7-2 and TRBJ2-5, with 7 bases that match TRBD1. Trimming cost V 5 bases and J 1 base; bases outside gene matches: 1. The germline V gene encodes CDR1 SGHTA and CDR2 FQGNSA. CDR3 length equals 13 residues. CDR3 sequence reads: CASSRDSQETQYF. The CDR3 DNA follows: TGTGCCAGCAGCCGGGACAGCCAAGAGACCCAGTACTTC.

This clone was recorded only once. The chain couples TRBV6-1 to TRBJ2-7, with 10 bases fitting TRBD1. From germline, CDR1 is MNHNS and CDR2 SASEGT. Trimming at V came to 5 bases and at J to 2 bases, leaving 6 bases not matched to a gene. CDR3 size: 15 residues. The CDR3 DNA is TGTGCCAGCAGTTTCGGGACAGGGGACACCTACGAGCAGTACTTC. Translating it yields CASSFGTGDTYEQYF.

V is TRBV6-1 and J is TRBJ1-5; weak D call: TRBD1 (5 bases). There are 15 residues in the CDR3. CDR1 MNHNS and CDR2 SASEGT come from the germline V gene. The V and J ends lost 2 bases and 2 bases respectively, with 10 bases between them. The CDR3 nucleotides read TGTGCCAGCAGTGAAAGAAAGGGGCGCAATCAGCCCCAGCATTTT. Its translation: CASSERKGRNQPQHF.

V usage is TRBV27 and J usage is TRBJ1-5, with TRBD1 identical over 10 bases. The ends lost 5 bases at V and 3 bases at J; junction bases unmatched: 7. The CDR3 runs to 16 residues. Germline lookup yields CDR1 MNHEY and CDR2 SMNVEV (reference sequence). The CDR3, as DNA: TGTGCCAGCAGTCCTTTGGACAGGGGGTACAATCAGCCCCAGCATTTT. This encodes CASSPLDRGYNQPQHF.

V and J are TRBV18 and TRBJ1-1; no reliable D call. The CDR3 has 14 residues. Germline CDR1 is KGHSH and CDR2 is LQKENI. The V end lost 6 bases, the J end lost 7 bases, and 18 bases lay between the germline ends. DNA for the CDR3: TGTGCCAGCTCCCCCCTTGGAGGGCAAGGTGAAGCTTTCTTT. It codes for CASSPLGGQGEAFF.

This clone was seen a single time. The rearrangement joins TRBV7-9 to TRBJ2-1; D is ambiguous. Per germline, CDR1 SEHNR and CDR2 FQNEAQ (reference sequence). Trimming shortened V by 2 bases and J by 4 bases, and 6 bases separated the two germline ends. The CDR3 consists of 13 residues. CDR3 sequence reads: CASSLLDYNEQFF. The DNA for the CDR3 is TGTGCCAGCAGCTTACTAGATTACAATGAGCAGTTCTTC.

This chain connects TRBV5-1 to TRBJ2-1, with D possibly TRBD1 on 5 matching bases. V lost 0 bases to trimming and J lost 4 bases, with 8 bases between them. CDR1 and CDR2 (germline): SGHRS, YFSETQ. The length of the CDR3 is 14 residues. CDR3 region: CASSLARTYNEQFF. As DNA, the CDR3 is TGCGCCAGCAGCTTGGCCAGGACATACAATGAGCAGTTCTTC.

This sequence joins TRBV6-6 and TRBJ2-3, with 9 bases matching TRBD2. CDR1 is MNHNY, CDR2 SVGAGI, per germline (reference sequence). CDR3 length equals 16 residues. V dropped 5 bases and J dropped 5; count of bases not matched to a gene: 11. The CDR3 spells CASSPGRAGGGDTQYF. The CDR3 DNA sequence: TGTGCCAGCAGTCCGGGTCGAGCGGGAGGAGGAGATACGCAGTATTTT.

V is TRBV7-2 and J is TRBJ2-5, with D possibly matching TRBD1 (6 bases). Trimming removed 5 bases at V and 1 base at J, with 11 bases between. Germline values: CDR1 SGHTA, CDR2 FQGNSA. The CDR3 is 14 residues long. The CDR3 DNA is TGTGCCAGCAGCCGAGGACAGCTCCAAGAGACCCAGTACTTC. It yields the protein CASSRGQLQETQYF.

The rearrangement links TRBV5-6 to TRBJ1-2, with 7 nucleotides matching TRBD1. The trim removed 3 bases at V and 4 bases at J, leaving 6 bases unmatched. The germline V gene has CDR1 SGHDT and CDR2 YYEEEE. This CDR3 is built from 14 residues. CDR3 nucleotide sequence: TGTGCCAGCAGCTGGAGAGGGGGCGCCTATGGCTACACCTTC. It translates to CASSWRGGAYGYTF. The whole variable domain, filled in from reference TRBV5-6 and TRBJ1-2, reads DAGVTQSPTHLIKTRGQQVTLRCSPKSGHDTVSWYQQALGQGPQFIFQYYEEEERQRGNFPDRFSGHQFPNYSSELNVNALLLGDSALYLCASSWRGGAYGYTFGSGTRLTVV.

This clone was seen only once. V is TRBV5-1 and J is TRBJ2-5; D may be TRBD1 (6 bases). This CDR3 is built from 14 residues. The V end lost 0 bases, the J end lost 3 bases, and 9 bases lay between the germline ends. Germline-derived CDR1 and CDR2 are SGHRS and YFSETQ. The CDR3 protein is CASSLVAGEETQYF. The CDR3 bases are TGCGCCAGCAGCTTGGTGGCAGGGGAAGAGACCCAGTACTTC.

This clone was seen more than once but under ten times. The chain recombines TRBV27 with TRBJ1-6; D gene uncertain. This CDR3 spans 15 amino acids. From germline, CDR1 is MNHEY and CDR2 SMNVEV (reference sequence). Trimming removed 6 bases from V and 4 bases from J, with 13 bases in between. The CDR3 loop is CASSPSHGYNSPLHF. CDR3 nucleotide sequence: TGTGCCAGCAGCCCCTCCCACGGTTATAATTCACCCCTCCACTTT.